One and the same sample provided the 16 T cell receptor beta chains below, sequenced in a study of blood T cell repertoires in COVID-19. The table came from immunoSEQ multiplex PCR; TCRdb's copy has only in-frame clones and leaves some out. The table includes more than 300,000 clones, around 87% detected once. Sequenced input: peripheral blood. These receptors all stem from a woman aged 25 to 45 with COVID-19, enrolled during active disease.

This clone was detected only a few times. This CDR3 reads CASSYSSRTGRQPQHF. CDR3 nucleotide sequence: TGTGCCAGCAGTTACTCCTCCCGGACAGGGCGTCAGCCCCAGCATTTT. V and J are TRBV6-2 or TRBV6-3 and TRBJ1-5; 8 bases fit TRBD1. CDR1 and CDR2 from the germline V gene are MNHEY and SVGEGT. J gave up 6 bases and V 0 bases, and 7 bases lay outside the gene matches. The CDR3 has 16 amino acids.

This chain connects TRBV19 to TRBJ1-1; D might be TRBD1 (6 bases). The CDR3 loop spans 13 amino acids. V was shortened by 6 bases and J by 0 bases, with 8 bases between the two germline ends. The germline V gene encodes CDR1 LNHDA and CDR2 SQIVND (reference sequence). In DNA form, the CDR3 reads TGTGCCAGTAGGGACAGACTGAACACTGAAGCTTTCTTT. It codes for CASRDRLNTEAFF.

The chain joins TRBV7-3 to TRBJ2-1, with D perhaps TRBD1 (6 bases). Trimming stripped 4 bases from V and 12 bases from J, with 13 bases between. There are 12 residues in the CDR3. Germline CDR1 SGHTA, CDR2 FQGTGA. The CDR3, as DNA: TGTGCCAGCAGCTCCCCCACAGGGCCGCAGTTCTTC. Encoded protein: CASSSPTGPQFF.

The CDR3 DNA reads as TGTGCCACCAGTGAGCCGGGAGGTAGGGAGCAGTACTTC. Protein product: CATSEPGGREQYF. The gene calls are TRBV24-1 and TRBJ2-7; 7 bases are a match to TRBD2. CDR1 and CDR2 from the germline V gene are KGHDR and SFDVKD. V was clipped by 4 bases and J by 7 bases; unmatched bases: 6. The CDR3 runs to 13 residues.

The V call is TRBV14, the J call TRBJ2-3; TRBD2 is a possible D gene (6 bases). Germline V CDR1 and CDR2: SGHDN, FVKESK. The CDR3 has 21 residues. Deletions cut 1 base from V and 2 bases from J, with 28 bases between. CDR3 protein: CASSQGVRLVHPLPDTDTQYF. CDR3 nucleotides: TGTGCCAGCAGCCAAGGGGTCCGACTAGTCCACCCCCTCCCCGACACAGATACGCAGTATTTT.

The genes are TRBV5-5 and TRBJ1-1, with D possibly being TRBD1 (6 bases). Germline-derived CDR1 and CDR2 are SGHKS and YYEKEE (reference sequence). V was shortened by 2 bases and J by 5 bases, with 16 bases between the two germline ends. This CDR3 has 15 residues. CDR3 sequence reads: CASSFKAQGGTEAFF. In DNA form, the CDR3 reads TGTGCCAGCAGCTTTAAGGCACAGGGTGGGACTGAAGCTTTCTTT. The full variable domain, in which reference TRBV5-5 and TRBJ1-1 provide the parts outside the CDR3, is DAGVTQSPTHLIKTRGQQVTLRCSPISGHKSVSWYQQVLGQGPQFIFQYYEKEERGRGNFPDRFSARQFPNYSSELNVNALLLGDSALYLCASSFKAQGGTEAFFGQGTRLTVV.

This chain's CDR3 is CASSQDGQTGAEAFF. The DNA of the CDR3 is TGTGCCAGCAGCCAGGACGGACAAACAGGCGCTGAAGCTTTCTTT. This sequence joins TRBV4-2 and TRBJ1-1, with D perhaps TRBD1 (5 bases). Germline V CDR1 and CDR2: LGHNA, YNFKEQ. V was cut by 3 bases and J by 6 bases, with 17 bases left in between. The CDR3 is 15 residues long.

This chain connects TRBV19 to TRBJ2-2; D call uncertain. V was cut by 6 bases and J by 0 bases, with 5 bases left in between. This CDR3 is built from 13 residues. The germline V gene has CDR1 LNHDA and CDR2 SQIVND (reference sequence). Here the CDR3 reads CASSVSNTGELFF. CDR3 in DNA: TGTGCCAGTAGCGTCTCGAACACCGGGGAGCTGTTTTTT.

This chain links TRBV7-2 with TRBJ2-7, with TRBD1 matching 8 bases. Germline lookup yields CDR1 SGHTA and CDR2 FQGNSA. After removal of 3 bases from V and 0 bases from J, the junction contained 4 bases not matched to a gene. CDR3 length: 15 residues. CDR3 sequence reads: CASSFGDRISYEQYF. For the CDR3, the DNA is TGTGCCAGCAGCTTCGGGGACAGGATCTCCTACGAGCAGTACTTC.

The chain recombines TRBV18 with TRBJ2-2, with TRBD2 matching 10 bases. The ends lost 3 bases at V and 2 bases at J; junction bases unmatched: 3. The CDR3 spans 16 residues. Germline assignment: CDR1 KGHSH and CDR2 LQKENI. CDR3 nucleotide sequence: TGTGCCAGCTCACCGCTAGCGGGAGTCAACACCGGGGAGCTGTTTTTT. Its translation: CASSPLAGVNTGELFF.

The chain couples TRBV5-4 to TRBJ2-7; weak D call: TRBD1 (5 bases). Trimming took off 4 bases at V and 6 bases at J, with 11 bases between the two ends. Germline lookup yields CDR1 SGHNT and CDR2 YYREEE (reference sequence). The CDR3 runs 12 residues. This CDR3 reads CASSPPRGEQYF. The DNA of the CDR3 is TGTGCCAGCAGCCCCCCTAGGGGCGAGCAGTACTTC.

V gene TRBV20-1 combines with J gene TRBJ2-5; no reliable D call. This CDR3 contains 11 residues. V was trimmed by 2 bases and J by 2 bases, leaving 3 bases between them. CDR1 DFQATT and CDR2 SNEGSKA come from the germline V gene (reference sequence). Here the CDR3 DNA reads TGCAGTGCTAGACCACAAGAGACCCAGTACTTC. This codes for CSARPQETQYF.

The genes are TRBV29-1 and TRBJ1-2; maybe TRBD1 (6 bases). V shed 5 bases and J shed 0 bases, with 7 bases lying between them. This CDR3 region has 12 residues. Looked up from germline, CDR1 is SQVTM and CDR2 is ANQGSEA. CDR3 protein: CSVRTANYGYTF. CDR3 coding DNA: TGCAGCGTTCGGACAGCTAACTATGGCTACACCTTC.

This clone came up once. This chain uses TRBV3-1 (or the pseudogene TRBV3-2) with TRBJ2-2; 9 bases agree with TRBD1. With V trimmed by 5 bases and J by 6 bases, 10 bases remained unmatched. This CDR3 is 16 amino acids long. Germline CDR1 and CDR2: LGHDT and YNNKEL (reference sequence). CDR3 loop: CASSKIQGAIAGELFF. The CDR3 coding sequence is TGTGCCAGCAGCAAAATACAGGGGGCTATCGCCGGGGAGCTGTTTTTT.

This chain connects TRBV11-2 to TRBJ2-7; TRBD1 matches 11 bases. Germline V lookup: CDR1 SGHAT, CDR2 FQNNGV. The CDR3 totals 17 residues. The trim removed 4 bases at V and 6 bases at J, leaving 14 bases unmatched. The CDR3 region is CASSSAIGQGAFREQYF. The CDR3 bases are TGTGCCAGCAGCTCCGCCATTGGACAGGGGGCCTTTCGCGAGCAGTACTTC.

The chain uses TRBV18 and TRBJ2-7; 7 bases match TRBD1. This CDR3 has 16 amino acids. CDR1 and CDR2 (germline): KGHSH, LQKENI. J was trimmed by 3 bases and V by 0 bases; bases with no gene match: 8. The CDR3 region is CASSPPGRGKGYEQYF. The CDR3, as DNA: TGTGCCAGCTCACCACCGGGCAGGGGGAAGGGCTACGAGCAGTACTTC.